Reported below is one T cell receptor beta chain. The J segment lost 10 bases and the V segment lost 1 base, leaving 13 bases of the junction unmatched. Germline values: CDR1 LGHNA, CDR2 YNFKEQ. CDR3 length: 17 residues. Time point specified: patch test 1, 2 weeks after DPC sensitization. Treatment in this sample: therapeutic diphenylcyclopropenone sensitization with weekly scalp DPC. The authors extracted total RNA from unfractionated whole blood. Library construction involved attaching unique molecular identifiers to individual cDNA molecules, which allowed quantitative, reproducible TCR counting. TCRdb itself ran the RACE reads through MiXCR, one entry per CDR3 protein. The sample yields around 340,000 distinct CDR3 sequences, approximately 6.3% seen once. The entry originates in a study of human T cells and chemical hapten exposure. On the study more broadly: Diphenylcyclopropenone doses were given weekly to the scalps of patients across the roughly 22-week study. TCR yields per sample varied, mainly owing to small pooled library volume differences.

The clonotype was recovered from a woman aged 18 to 35 with alopecia areata. Some clones in this sample may be carry-over from other donors' samples. Source: whole blood, taken in connection with sensitization to the hapten diphenylcyclopropenone (DPC). This chain links TRBV4-2 with TRBJ2-1; 10 nucleotides line up with TRBD2. CDR3 coding DNA: TGTGCCAGCAGCCAAGCTCCCCCGAAGGGACTAGCGCCCGAGCAGTTCTTC. Translated: CASSQAPPKGLAPEQFF.